This T cell receptor (beta chain) was recovered during a study of cytomegalovirus exposure and HLA in healthy donors (dated by TCRdb to about 2017). Regarding the study in general: An earlier analysis of some 600 of the donors reported 276 Gb of sequence data and 117 million unique TCR beta sequences obtained from about 179 million T cells. Around 320 gigabases of sequencing data and tens of millions of unique TCR sequences were included in an early release covering under 650 HLA-typed donors. Of the roughly 410 genotyped donors, roughly 76% were placed in the genetic ancestry cluster associated with self-reported Caucasian donors. The aim of the study was to test whether cataloging public T cell receptors could identify signatures of past pathogen exposure. The study profiled the T cell repertoires of around 700 subjects by immunosequencing and related them to cytomegalovirus serostatus. Along with the roughly 700-subject first cohort, a separate validation cohort of over 90 different subjects was used. To predict cytomegalovirus infection status, the study combined high-throughput TCR immunosequencing, statistical association of individual TCRs with disease status, and machine learning. To study patterns of TCR occurrence, a later analysis re-analyzed previously published TCR beta repertoires from 600 to 750 donors and added high-resolution HLA genotyping. In the later analysis, no new phenotypic data were used to find candidate immune exposures; instead, reliance was placed on TCR beta sequences and their occurrence across donors. In an earlier analysis of roughly 540 of the donors, high-throughput TCR beta sequencing was used to judge whether each TCR beta V gene segment behaved as functional or pseudogenic. Donor age, sex, ethnicity and CMV serostatus were compiled alongside the repertoire data. A later genetic analysis used genome-wide SNP genotypes for about 65% of the 666 donors, treating that subset as a discovery cohort. Every repertoire in the discovery cohort had been generated on one and the same sequencing platform. HLA typing covered class I and class II loci at four-digit resolution. Typing coverage differed by locus: A, B, C, DRB1 and DQB1 were typed in about 629-640 donors, DQA1 in 522, DPA1 in some 600, and DPB1 in just under 490. A handful of DR-DQ haplotypes were handled as single units for association and clustering because linkage in the cohort was strong. On average, around 230,000 unique TCR beta nucleotide sequences were sequenced per donor among roughly 430 genotyped donors of the cohort, with 15% to 20% of those sequences being non-productive. General study outcomes and caveats: Immune exposure information for the cohort was limited to CMV serostatus. The authors suggested that the approach could potentially be generalized to other disease states and immunological phenotypes. HLA typing was unavailable for some donors at each locus, so association tests used only the typed subset. In a later analysis, HLA-associated TCR beta chains showed more clonal expansion and lower generation probabilities than non-associated chains that were equally common. Some IMGT-functional V segments, including TRBV6-2 and TRBV6-3, could not be distinguished by the 87-base-pair reads and were therefore excluded. Linkage disequilibrium might explain the correlated functional status among segregating V segments, but an unknown experimental factor could not be excluded. Across donors, most TCR sequences were observed very rarely, whereas some public TCRs were present in many individuals. Because counts were too low, roughly 16 rarely observed V segments, including chromosome 9 orphons, were left out of the earlier analysis of roughly 600 of the donors. In this cohort, only TCR beta chains were sequenced, and detectable features were limited by the absence of alpha or paired-chain data. Cytomegalovirus status was reported to be diagnosed by the classifier with high specificity and sensitivity in both the original and validation cohorts. In vitro tests confirmed that a few of the cytomegalovirus-associated TCR beta chains recognize cytomegalovirus antigens. In a later analysis, several top co-occurrence clusters were reported to appear linked to parvovirus B19, influenza, CMV and Epstein-Barr virus. Strong co-occurrence of HLA alleles, especially DR and DQ, made assigning TCR associations to individual alleles difficult. A further reported finding was that TCR beta sequences accurately predicted the HLA-A and HLA-B alleles for most subjects in the first cohort. A later genetic analysis associated a missense DCLRE1C variant with V-gene and J-gene trimming of TCR beta chains, and an independent cohort replicated the association. Presence/absence analyses assumed roughly uniform sequencing depth across donors, an assumption that may not hold. Specific HLA alleles were associated with 15,000 to 20,000 TCR beta sequences at a false discovery rate of 0.05 in a later analysis. In a later analysis, most CMV-associated TCR beta chains were found to appear HLA-restricted, with HLA associations seemingly driven largely by CMV exposure. In a later analysis, TCR association rates were found to vary across HLA loci, with the most associated TCRs seen for DRB1 alleles and the fewest for HLA-C alleles. In the study, 150 to 200 TCR beta chains were listed as associated with cytomegalovirus. A cluster of highly shared sequence variants was judged likely to represent a technical artifact of the sequencing pipeline. In a later genetic analysis, fewer N-insertions in productive TCRs were reported among donors in an Asian-associated ancestry cluster than the approximately 670-donor mean. In an earlier analysis of several hundred of the donors, most TCR beta V segments were observed in productive rearrangements about 87% or about 30% of the time, broadly matching IMGT annotations.

This clone was seen only once. It has no known antigen specificity. One end of the junction does not line up with germline, which may come from a read error. The cohort consisted of some 670 healthy bone marrow donors. At the time of sampling, all cohort members were nominally healthy, though unrecorded immune exposures were likely present. The donor was CMV seropositive and was included in the group of approximately 310 seropositive cohort members. Every donor gave a peripheral blood sample, and the peripheral blood mononuclear cells from that sample were used for TCR beta sequencing. The Qiagen DNeasy Blood Extraction Kit was used to extract genomic DNA from the blood cell samples. There are 12 amino acids in the CDR3, from cysteine to phenylalanine inclusive. Just the 36-base CDR3 DNA is kept, in frame starting at base 1. CDR1 and CDR2, looked up from the germline V gene, are MDHEN and SYDVKM. The library was obtained by the immunoSEQ multiplex PCR assay. A mixture of 60 forward primers for TCR Vbeta segments and 13 reverse primers for TCR Jbeta segments was used in the multiplex PCR. The CDR3 region of rearranged TCR beta genes was amplified from genomic DNA with a multiplex PCR assay. The amplified TCR beta libraries were sequenced on the Illumina HiSeq System as 87-base-pair reads. Per the source publication's procedure: A later analysis tallied about 77 million unique TCR beta chains across the 666 repertoires, and approximately 12 million of those chains were shared by two or more donors. A nearest-neighbor algorithm error-corrected the raw reads and collapsed the reads into unique sequences, merging closely related sequences to remove PCR and sequencing errors. To assign V, D and J gene segments, CDR3 sequences were aligned to IMGT reference sequences. For a sequence to be retained, a match of at least six nucleotides was required to both a V gene segment and a J gene segment. Rearrangements were classified as productive when the CDR3 lacked stop codons and remained in frame with V and J, and all other rearrangements were classified as non-productive. Following IMGT convention, CDR3 was defined as the stretch from the second conserved V-encoded cysteine to the conserved J-encoded phenylalanine. Sequences without an unambiguous match to a single V gene segment were excluded from the earlier analysis of several hundred of the donors. An earlier analysis of over 450 of the donors classified V segments as functional when productive rearrangements were above 56.7% and as segregating when the standard deviation between donors was above 5%. To diagnose cytomegalovirus status from the catalog of TCR beta chain sequences, a statistical classification framework was built. V and J gene assignment, in a later analysis, came from comparing TCR nucleotide sequences with IMGT/GENE-DB human TR gene sequences. In a later analysis, CDR3 sequences and most-parsimonious VDJ recombination scenarios were assigned using the TCRdist pipeline. A later analysis defined each TCR beta chain by its CDR3 amino acid sequence plus V-gene family, and excluded reads lacking a unique V-gene family. In a later analysis, a few hundred highly shared, low-generation-probability nucleotide sequences were removed to address suspected cross-contamination and a sequencing artifact. In a later analysis, a clonal expansion index was calculated for each public chain from normalized within-repertoire ranks of inferred template counts. Generation probabilities in a later analysis came from a VDJ recombination model fitted to out-of-frame rearrangements, and those results were checked against IGoR. Hypergeometric tests were used in a later analysis to score TCR-TCR, TCR-HLA and TCR-CMV co-occurrence, with a repertoire-size bias correction applied to the TCR pairs. To estimate false discovery rates, a later analysis permuted the HLA or CMV assignments 20 times. In a later analysis, co-occurring TCRs were grouped with DBSCAN, and TCRdist sequence similarity was added when clustering was performed within HLA-allele-positive subsets. For co-occurrence clustering, repertoires with fewer than 30,000 or more than 120,000 public chains were excluded, along with 5 or 6 repertoires with anomalous nucleotide sharing. TCRdb took over this immuneACCESS table, retaining in-frame rearrangements with V and J assigned. Such tables are incomplete; in checked studies, under half of the missing clones stem from an unresolved V gene, and the remainder is unexplained. V and J calls and clone size follow that table, whereas D and trimming were derived from the DNA. The sample includes roughly 100,000 clones, with 70% to 80% observed a single time. Clones ranked in the top ten supply roughly 9.1% of the sample.

The material sequenced was PBMCs. This chain is built from TRBV28 and TRBJ2-1, with TRBD1 perhaps the D gene, on 5 matching bases. The sequence was collected from a male donor in good health and CMV-seropositive. The nucleotide sequence is given as TGTGCCAGCAGTTGGGGCTCCGTGGGGTCGATCTTC. This is translated as CASSWGSVGSIF.